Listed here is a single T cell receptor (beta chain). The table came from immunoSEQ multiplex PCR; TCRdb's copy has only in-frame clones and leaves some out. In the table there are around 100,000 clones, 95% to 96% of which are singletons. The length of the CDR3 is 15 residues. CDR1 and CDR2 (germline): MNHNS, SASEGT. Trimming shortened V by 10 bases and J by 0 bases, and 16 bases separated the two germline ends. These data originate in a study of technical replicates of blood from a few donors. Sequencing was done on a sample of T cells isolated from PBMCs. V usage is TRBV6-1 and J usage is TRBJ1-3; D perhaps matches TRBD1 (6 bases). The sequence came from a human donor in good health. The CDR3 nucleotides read TGTGCCATAAGGCCACAGGGACCCTCTGGAAACACCATATATTTT. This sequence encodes CAIRPQGPSGNTIYF.